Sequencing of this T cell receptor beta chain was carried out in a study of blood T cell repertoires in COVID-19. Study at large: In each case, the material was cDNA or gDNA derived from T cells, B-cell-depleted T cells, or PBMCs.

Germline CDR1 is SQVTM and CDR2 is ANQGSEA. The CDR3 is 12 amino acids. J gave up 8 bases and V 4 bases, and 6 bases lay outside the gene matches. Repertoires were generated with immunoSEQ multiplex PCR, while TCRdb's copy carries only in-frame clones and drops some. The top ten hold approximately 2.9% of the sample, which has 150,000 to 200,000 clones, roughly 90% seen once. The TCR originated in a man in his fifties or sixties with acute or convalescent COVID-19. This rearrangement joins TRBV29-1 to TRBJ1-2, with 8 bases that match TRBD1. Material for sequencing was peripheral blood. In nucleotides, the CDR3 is TGCAGCGTTGCCACAGGGGGTGGCGGCTACACCTTC. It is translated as CSVATGGGGYTF.